These 14 T cell receptor beta chains share one sample of origin, sequenced in a study of blood T cell repertoires in COVID-19. Assay: immunoSEQ multiplex PCR; the TCRdb copy retains only in-frame clones and omits some. The profile shows approximately 270,000 clones, 70% to 90% of them singletons. Sequenced input: PBMCs or T cells enriched from blood (not recorded which). These receptor sequences come from a woman in her thirties who had recovered from COVID-19.

The genes are TRBV5-1 and TRBJ2-7; the match to TRBD1 covers 7 bases. The CDR3 consists of 15 residues. With 7 bases clipped from V and 5 bases from J, the junction kept 15 bases outside the gene matches. Germline CDR1 reads SGHRS; CDR2 reads YFSETQ. The CDR3 sequence: CASANRGGFGDEQYF. The DNA for the CDR3 is TGCGCCAGCGCCAACAGGGGTGGTTTTGGGGACGAGCAGTACTTC.

This chain uses TRBV28 with TRBJ1-6; 7 bases match TRBD1. V shed 6 bases and J 16 bases; nucleotides not matched to a gene: 9. This CDR3 has 12 residues. Germline-derived CDR1 and CDR2 are MDHEN and SYDVKM. CDR3 DNA: TGTGCCAGCAGGCGTTCGGGACAGATACTCCACTTT. It yields the protein CASRRSGQILHF.

The chain joins TRBV18 to TRBJ2-7; TRBD1 matches 10 bases. The V gene end was trimmed by 2 bases and the J gene end by 2 bases; junction bases not matched to a gene: 3. CDR1 KGHSH and CDR2 LQKENI come from the germline V gene. The CDR3 sequence is 15 residues long. The DNA of the CDR3 is TGTGCCAGCTCACCAATCGGGACAGGGGCCTACGAGCAGTACTTC. Its translation is CASSPIGTGAYEQYF.

The chain carries TRBV29-1 and TRBJ2-7; 10 nucleotides agree with TRBD2. In germline, CDR1 is SQVTM, CDR2 ANQGSEA. The CDR3 runs 14 residues. V shed 5 bases and J 3 bases; nucleotides not matched to a gene: 7. CDR3 DNA: TGCAGCGTTAAAACTAGCGGGGTAGTCTACGAGCAGTACTTC. Translation: CSVKTSGVVYEQYF.

The V call is TRBV5-1, the J call TRBJ1-1, with D perhaps matching TRBD1 (5 bases). Trimming pared 4 bases from V and 5 bases from J, leaving 15 bases between. The length of the CDR3 is 14 residues. Germline CDR1 and CDR2: SGHRS and YFSETQ. Here the CDR3 DNA reads TGCGCCAGCAGCGTCGATCCGTCAGGGACTGAAGCTTTCTTT. Residues: CASSVDPSGTEAFF.

The genes are TRBV6-5 and TRBJ2-3; D is undetermined. Germline-derived CDR1 and CDR2 are MNHEY and SVGAGI. V was pared by 2 bases and J by 5 bases, with 11 bases between. CDR3 length: 14 amino acids. The CDR3 DNA sequence: TGTGCCAGCAGTTACGGCCAAAACCGAGATACGCAGTATTTT. Translation gives CASSYGQNRDTQYF.

This chain links TRBV19 with TRBJ2-1; TRBD2 matches 7 bases. CDR3 length equals 14 residues. Looked up from germline, CDR1 is LNHDA and CDR2 is SQIVND (reference sequence). Trimming removed 3 bases from V and 8 bases from J; junction bases left unmatched: 7. CDR3 sequence reads: CASSIGRKGYEQFF. The CDR3 DNA reads as TGTGCCAGTAGTATCGGGAGGAAAGGATATGAGCAGTTCTTC.

CDR3 in DNA: TGTGCCAGCAGCCTGACGACAGGGGGCCAGATGTATGGCTACACCTTC. The encoded protein is CASSLTTGGQMYGYTF. The chain carries TRBV7-8 and TRBJ1-2; TRBD1 aligns across 10 bases. The germline V gene encodes CDR1 SGHVS and CDR2 FQNEAQ. This CDR3 is 16 amino acids long. The V gene end was trimmed by 5 bases and the J gene end by 5 bases; junction bases not matched to a gene: 11.

This chain joins TRBV28 and TRBJ1-5; no clear D gene. Per the germline V gene, CDR1 is MDHEN and CDR2 is SYDVKM. The germline V and J ends were trimmed by 6 bases and 1 base, with 10 bases remaining between them. The CDR3 has 14 amino acids. The CDR3 DNA sequence: TGTGCCAGCAGCCGCGTAAAGAGCAATCAGCCCCAGCATTTT. Residues: CASSRVKSNQPQHF.

The CDR3 sequence: CASSFGTSNEQFF. The CDR3 DNA reads as TGTGCCAGCAGTTTTGGGACATCTAATGAGCAGTTCTTC. This chain joins TRBV27 and TRBJ2-1; D perhaps matches TRBD1 (6 bases). CDR3 length: 13 amino acids. V was pared by 3 bases and J by 7 bases, with 10 bases between. From germline, CDR1 is MNHEY and CDR2 SMNVEV (reference sequence).

This CDR3 is CASSESNRGARAFF. Here the CDR3 DNA reads TGTGCCAGCAGTGAATCTAACAGGGGCGCGAGAGCTTTCTTT. This chain connects TRBV25-1 to TRBJ1-1; 7 bases align to TRBD1. Germline loops: CDR1 MGHDK, CDR2 SYGVNS. After removal of 1 base from V and 10 bases from J, the junction contained 9 bases not matched to a gene. This CDR3 spans 14 amino acids.

The DNA of the CDR3 is TGTGCCAGCAGTTACGAGGCGGGATGGACAGATACGCAGTATTTT. Encoded protein: CASSYEAGWTDTQYF. The V and J genes are TRBV6-5 and TRBJ2-3; D possibly corresponds to TRBD2 (6 bases). Per the germline V gene, CDR1 is MNHEY and CDR2 is SVGAGI. The CDR3 is 15 amino acids. The V end lost 2 bases, the J end lost 3 bases, and 12 bases lay between the germline ends.

The rearrangement uses TRBV4-1 and TRBJ1-4; 12 bases match TRBD1. Trimming took 2 bases from V and 3 from J; bases not matched to a gene: 7. The length of the CDR3 is 18 residues. The V gene's germline CDR1 is MGHRA and CDR2 YSYEKL. The CDR3: CASSQTGTGGISNEKLFF. In DNA form, the CDR3 reads TGCGCCAGCAGCCAAACCGGGACAGGGGGCATTTCTAATGAAAAACTGTTTTTT.

The rearrangement joins TRBV19 to TRBJ2-1; 7 bases fit TRBD2. The germline CDR1 and CDR2 sequences are LNHDA and SQIVND (reference sequence). The V and J ends lost 3 bases and 10 bases, in that order; junction bases with no gene match: 9. This CDR3 region has 14 residues. The CDR3 region is CASSMLGGSQEQFF. Here the CDR3 DNA reads TGTGCCAGTAGTATGTTGGGGGGGAGTCAAGAGCAGTTCTTC.